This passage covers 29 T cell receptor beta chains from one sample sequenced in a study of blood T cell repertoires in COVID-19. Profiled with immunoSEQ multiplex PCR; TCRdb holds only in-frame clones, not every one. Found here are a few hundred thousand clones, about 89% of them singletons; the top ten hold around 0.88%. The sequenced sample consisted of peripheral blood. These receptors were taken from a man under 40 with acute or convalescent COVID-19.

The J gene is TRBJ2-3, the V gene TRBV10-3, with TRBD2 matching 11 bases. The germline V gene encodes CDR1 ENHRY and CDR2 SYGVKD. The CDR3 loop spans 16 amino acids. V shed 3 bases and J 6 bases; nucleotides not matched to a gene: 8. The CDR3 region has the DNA TGTGCCATCAGTGATGACCGGACTAGCGGGTTGGATACGCAGTATTTT. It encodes CAISDDRTSGLDTQYF.

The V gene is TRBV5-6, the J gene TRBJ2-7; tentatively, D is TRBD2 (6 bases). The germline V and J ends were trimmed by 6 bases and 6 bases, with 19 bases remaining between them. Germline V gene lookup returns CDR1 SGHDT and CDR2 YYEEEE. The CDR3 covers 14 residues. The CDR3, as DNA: TGTGCCAGCATACAGAACGCGGGAAGGAGCGAGCAGTACTTC. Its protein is CASIQNAGRSEQYF.

For the CDR3, the DNA is TGTGCCAGCAGCCCGGGACTAGCGGGCTTTGAGCAGTTCTTC. Translation gives CASSPGLAGFEQFF. J is TRBJ2-1 and V is TRBV11-3, with 12 bases lining up with TRBD2. CDR1 is SGHNT, CDR2 YENEEA, per germline. The CDR3 is made up of 14 amino acids. With V trimmed by 5 bases and J by 9 bases, 5 bases remained unmatched.

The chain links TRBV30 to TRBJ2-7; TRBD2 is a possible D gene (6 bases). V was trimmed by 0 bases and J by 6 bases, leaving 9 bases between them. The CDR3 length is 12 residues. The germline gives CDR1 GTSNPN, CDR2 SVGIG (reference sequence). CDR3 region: CAWSVPGVEQYF. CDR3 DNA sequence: TGTGCCTGGAGTGTACCGGGGGTCGAGCAGTACTTC.

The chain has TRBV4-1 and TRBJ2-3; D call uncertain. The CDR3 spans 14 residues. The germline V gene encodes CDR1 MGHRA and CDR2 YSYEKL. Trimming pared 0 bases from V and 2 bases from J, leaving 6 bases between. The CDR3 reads CASSQEASTDTQYF. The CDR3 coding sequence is TGCGCCAGCAGCCAAGAGGCCTCCACAGATACGCAGTATTTT.

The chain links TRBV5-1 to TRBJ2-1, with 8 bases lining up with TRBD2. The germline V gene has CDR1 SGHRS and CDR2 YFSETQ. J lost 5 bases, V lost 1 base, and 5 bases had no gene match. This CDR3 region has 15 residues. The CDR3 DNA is TGCGCCAGCAGCTTGCCGGGGGGGCCAAACAATGAGCAGTTCTTC. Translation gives CASSLPGGPNNEQFF.

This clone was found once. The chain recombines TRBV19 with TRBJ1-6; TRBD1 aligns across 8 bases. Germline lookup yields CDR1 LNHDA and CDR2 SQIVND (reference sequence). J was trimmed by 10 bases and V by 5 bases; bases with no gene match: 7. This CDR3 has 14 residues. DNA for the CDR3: TGTGCCAGTAGTGCTACAGGGGGAGGCTCACCCCTCCACTTT. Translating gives CASSATGGGSPLHF. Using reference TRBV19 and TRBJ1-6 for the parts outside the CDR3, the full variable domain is DGGITQSPKYLFRKEGQNVTLSCEQNLNHDAMYWYRQDPGQGLRLIYYSQIVNDFQKGDIAEGYSVSREKKESFPLTVTSAQKNPTAFYLCASSATGGGSPLHFGNGTRLTVT.

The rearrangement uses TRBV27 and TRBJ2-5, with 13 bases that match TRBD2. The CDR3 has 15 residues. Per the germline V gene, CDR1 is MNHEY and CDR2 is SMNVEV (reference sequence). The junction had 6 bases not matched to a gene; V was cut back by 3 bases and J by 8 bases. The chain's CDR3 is CASSFIGTSGNTQYF. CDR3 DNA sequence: TGTGCCAGCAGTTTTATCGGGACTAGCGGGAATACCCAGTACTTC.

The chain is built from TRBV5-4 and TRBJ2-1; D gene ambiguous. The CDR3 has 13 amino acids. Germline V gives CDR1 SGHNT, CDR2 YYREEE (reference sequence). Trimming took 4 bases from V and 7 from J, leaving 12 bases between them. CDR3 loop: CASSHMTGNEQFF. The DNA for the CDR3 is TGTGCCAGCAGCCATATGACTGGGAATGAGCAGTTCTTC.

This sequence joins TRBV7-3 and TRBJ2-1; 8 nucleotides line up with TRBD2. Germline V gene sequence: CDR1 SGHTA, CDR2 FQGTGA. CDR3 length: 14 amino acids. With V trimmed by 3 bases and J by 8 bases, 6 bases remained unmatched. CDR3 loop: CASSFSSGSDEQFF. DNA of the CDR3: TGTGCCAGCAGCTTCTCGAGCGGGAGCGATGAGCAGTTCTTC.

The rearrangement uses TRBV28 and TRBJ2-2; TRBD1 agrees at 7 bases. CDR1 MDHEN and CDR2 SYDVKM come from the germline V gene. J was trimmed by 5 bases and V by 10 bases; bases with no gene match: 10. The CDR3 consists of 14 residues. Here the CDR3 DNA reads TGTGCCATTTCCTCAGGACAGGAAACCGGGGAGCTGTTTTTT. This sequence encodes CAISSGQETGELFF.

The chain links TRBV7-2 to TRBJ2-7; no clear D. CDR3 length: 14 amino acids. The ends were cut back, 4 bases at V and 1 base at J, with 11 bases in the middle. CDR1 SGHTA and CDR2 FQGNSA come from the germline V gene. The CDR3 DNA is TGTGCCAGCAGCTCGTTAACAGAATCCTACGAGCAGTACTTC. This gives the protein CASSSLTESYEQYF. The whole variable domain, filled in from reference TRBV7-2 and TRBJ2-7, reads GAGVSQSPSNKVTEKGKDVELRCDPISGHTALYWYRQSLGQGLEFLIYFQGNSAPDKSGLPSDRFSAERTGGSVSTLTIQRTQQEDSAVYLCASSSLTESYEQYFGPGTRLTVT.

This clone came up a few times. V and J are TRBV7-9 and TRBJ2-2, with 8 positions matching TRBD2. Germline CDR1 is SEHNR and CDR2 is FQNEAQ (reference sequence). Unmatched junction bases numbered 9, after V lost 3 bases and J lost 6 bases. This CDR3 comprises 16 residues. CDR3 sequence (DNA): TGTGCCAGCAGCTTCGTCCCGGGACTAGAAGCCGGGGAGCTGTTTTTT. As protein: CASSFVPGLEAGELFF.

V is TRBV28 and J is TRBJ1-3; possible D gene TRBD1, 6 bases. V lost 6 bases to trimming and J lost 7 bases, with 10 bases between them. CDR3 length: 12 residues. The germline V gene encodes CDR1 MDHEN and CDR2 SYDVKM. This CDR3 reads CASRYTGNTIYF. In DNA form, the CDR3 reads TGTGCCAGCAGGTACACAGGGAACACCATATATTTT.

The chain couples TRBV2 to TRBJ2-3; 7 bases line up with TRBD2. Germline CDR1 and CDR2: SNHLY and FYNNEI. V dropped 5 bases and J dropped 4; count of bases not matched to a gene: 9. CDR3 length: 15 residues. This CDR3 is CASSRGAGNSDTQYF. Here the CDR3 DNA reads TGTGCCAGCAGTCGGGGAGCGGGGAACTCAGATACGCAGTATTTT. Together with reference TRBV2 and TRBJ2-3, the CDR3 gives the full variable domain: EPEVTQTPSHQVTQMGQEVILRCVPISNHLYFYWYRQILGQKVEFLVSFYNNEISEKSEIFDDQFSVERPDGSNFTLKIRSTKLEDSAMYFCASSRGAGNSDTQYFGPGTRLTVL.

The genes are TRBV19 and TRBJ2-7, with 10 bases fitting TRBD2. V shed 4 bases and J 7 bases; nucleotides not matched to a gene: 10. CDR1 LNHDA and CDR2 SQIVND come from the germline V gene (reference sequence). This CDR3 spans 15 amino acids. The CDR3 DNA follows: TGTGCCAGTAGTAGGAGCGGGAGGGCCGCCCATGAGCAGTACTTC. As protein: CASSRSGRAAHEQYF. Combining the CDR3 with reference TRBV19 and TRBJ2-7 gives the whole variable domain DGGITQSPKYLFRKEGQNVTLSCEQNLNHDAMYWYRQDPGQGLRLIYYSQIVNDFQKGDIAEGYSVSREKKESFPLTVTSAQKNPTAFYLCASSRSGRAAHEQYFGPGTRLTVT.

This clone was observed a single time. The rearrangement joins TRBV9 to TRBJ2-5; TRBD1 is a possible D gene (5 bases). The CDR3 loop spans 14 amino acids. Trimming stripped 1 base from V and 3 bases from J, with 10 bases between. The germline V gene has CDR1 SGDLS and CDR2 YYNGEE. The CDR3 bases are TGTGCCAGCAGCGTAAGTCAGGGTAAAGAGACCCAGTACTTC. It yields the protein CASSVSQGKETQYF.

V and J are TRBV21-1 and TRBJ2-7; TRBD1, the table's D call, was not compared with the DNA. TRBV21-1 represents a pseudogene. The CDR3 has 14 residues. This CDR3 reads CASNQGTITYEQYF. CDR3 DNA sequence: TGTGCCAGCAATCAGGGAACCATAACCTACGAGCAGTACTTC.

CDR3 sequence reads: CASSVTSGGGSPLHF. In DNA form, the CDR3 reads TGTGCCAGCAGCGTAACCTCAGGGGGTGGTTCACCCCTCCACTTT. The chain recombines TRBV9 with TRBJ1-6; 7 positions agree with TRBD1. CDR1 and CDR2 from the germline V gene are SGDLS and YYNGEE. This CDR3 has 15 residues. V shed 1 base and J 9 bases; nucleotides not matched to a gene: 7.

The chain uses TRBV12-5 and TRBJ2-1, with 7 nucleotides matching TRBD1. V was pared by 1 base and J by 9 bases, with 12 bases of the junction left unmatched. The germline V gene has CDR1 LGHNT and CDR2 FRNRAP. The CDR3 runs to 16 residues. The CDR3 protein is CASGLGQGFRLFEQFF. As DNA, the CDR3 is TGTGCTAGTGGTTTGGGACAGGGTTTCAGGCTGTTTGAGCAGTTCTTC.

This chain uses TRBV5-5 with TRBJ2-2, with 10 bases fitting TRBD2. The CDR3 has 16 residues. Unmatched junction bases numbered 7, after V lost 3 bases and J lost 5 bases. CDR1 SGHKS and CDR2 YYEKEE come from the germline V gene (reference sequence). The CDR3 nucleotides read TGTGCCAGCAGCTGGGCACTAGCGGGATTTACCGGGGAGCTGTTTTTT. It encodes CASSWALAGFTGELFF.

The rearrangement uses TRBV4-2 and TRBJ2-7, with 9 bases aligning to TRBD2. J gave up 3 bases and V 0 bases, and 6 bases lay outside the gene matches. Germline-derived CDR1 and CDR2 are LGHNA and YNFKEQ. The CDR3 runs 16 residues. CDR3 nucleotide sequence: TGTGCCAGCAGCCAAGAGTTGGGTAGCGGGGGCTACGAGCAGTACTTC. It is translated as CASSQELGSGGYEQYF.

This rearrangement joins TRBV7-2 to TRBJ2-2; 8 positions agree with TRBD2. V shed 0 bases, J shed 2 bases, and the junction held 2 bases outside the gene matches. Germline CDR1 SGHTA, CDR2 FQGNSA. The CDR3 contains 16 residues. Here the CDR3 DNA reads TGTGCCAGCAGCTTAGCACTAGCGGCAAACACCGGGGAGCTGTTTTTT. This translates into CASSLALAANTGELFF.

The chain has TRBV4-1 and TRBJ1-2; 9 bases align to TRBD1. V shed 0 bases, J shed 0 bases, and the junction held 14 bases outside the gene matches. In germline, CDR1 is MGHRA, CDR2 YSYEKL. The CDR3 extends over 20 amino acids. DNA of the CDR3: TGCGCCAGCAGCCAAGATCCCAGGACAGGGGTTGCGAAGGCTAACTATGGCTACACCTTC. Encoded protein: CASSQDPRTGVAKANYGYTF.

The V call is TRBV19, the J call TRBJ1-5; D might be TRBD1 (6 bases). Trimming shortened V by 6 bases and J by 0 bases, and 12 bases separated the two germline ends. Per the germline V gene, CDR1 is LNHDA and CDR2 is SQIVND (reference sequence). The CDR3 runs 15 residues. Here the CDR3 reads CASRSQGYSNQPQHF. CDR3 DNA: TGTGCCAGTAGATCACAGGGATATAGCAATCAGCCCCAGCATTTT.

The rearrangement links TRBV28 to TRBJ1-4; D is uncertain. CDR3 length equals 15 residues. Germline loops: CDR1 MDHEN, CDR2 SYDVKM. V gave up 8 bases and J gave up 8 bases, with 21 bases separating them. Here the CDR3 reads CASADGSQRREKLFF. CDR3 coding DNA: TGTGCCAGCGCCGACGGGTCGCAACGACGGGAAAAACTGTTTTTT.

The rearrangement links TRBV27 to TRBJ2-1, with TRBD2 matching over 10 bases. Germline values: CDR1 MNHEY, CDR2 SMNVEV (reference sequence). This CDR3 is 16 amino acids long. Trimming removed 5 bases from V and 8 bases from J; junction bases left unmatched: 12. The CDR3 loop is CASSRPTSGLVYEQFF. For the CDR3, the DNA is TGTGCCAGCAGTCGCCCGACTAGCGGGTTAGTCTATGAGCAGTTCTTC.

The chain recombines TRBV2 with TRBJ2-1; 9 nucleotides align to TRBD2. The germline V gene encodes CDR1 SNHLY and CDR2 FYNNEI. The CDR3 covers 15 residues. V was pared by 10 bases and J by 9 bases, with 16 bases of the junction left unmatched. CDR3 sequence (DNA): TGTGCCACCCAAATTGGTGCGGGGGGGCGGTTTGAGCAGTTCTTC. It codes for CATQIGAGGRFEQFF.

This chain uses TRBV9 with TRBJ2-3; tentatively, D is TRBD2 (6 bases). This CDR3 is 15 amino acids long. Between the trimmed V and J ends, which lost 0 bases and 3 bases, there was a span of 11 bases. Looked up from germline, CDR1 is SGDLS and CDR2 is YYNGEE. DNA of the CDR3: TGTGCCAGCAGCGTAGGGGGGACTCCAACAGATACGCAGTATTTT. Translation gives CASSVGGTPTDTQYF.